One and the same sample provided the 21 T cell receptor beta chains below, sequenced in a study of blood T cell repertoires in COVID-19. Only in-frame clones appear in the TCRdb table, and some are missing; sequencing was by immunoSEQ multiplex PCR. The data contain fewer than 85,000 clones, 65% to 80% of them singletons. The sample consisted of peripheral blood. All receptors derive from a woman older than 75 with active or convalescent COVID-19.

The chain has TRBV4-3 and TRBJ1-2; 7 nucleotides match TRBD1. This CDR3 is built from 18 residues. The germline V gene has CDR1 LGHNA and CDR2 YSLEER. The V segment lost 0 bases and the J segment 4 bases; nucleotides outside the gene matches: 14. CDR3 protein: CASSQDRGQAPSSYGYTF. The CDR3 DNA follows: TGCGCCAGCAGCCAAGATCGCGGACAGGCCCCATCTTCCTATGGCTACACCTTC.

This clone rates as medium-sized. The chain joins TRBV6-4 to TRBJ2-1; 10 bases are a match to TRBD2. V lost 3 bases to trimming and J lost 6 bases; unmatched junction nucleotides: 5. CDR3 size: 15 residues. Germline loops: CDR1 MRHNA, CDR2 SNTAGT. The CDR3 region is CASSEQRGGGNEQFF. The CDR3 DNA reads as TGTGCCAGCAGTGAGCAGCGGGGGGGCGGCAATGAGCAGTTCTTC.

The chain employs TRBV6-6 and TRBJ1-4; D might be TRBD1 (6 bases). The CDR3 spans 15 residues. The V gene lost 6 bases and the J gene lost 2 bases, with 13 bases spanning the gap. Per the germline V gene, CDR1 is MNHNY and CDR2 is SVGAGI (reference sequence). The CDR3 coding sequence is TGTGCCAGCAGACGGGGGGCGAGCACTAATGAAAAACTGTTTTTT. It translates to CASRRGASTNEKLFF.

The chain joins TRBV9 to TRBJ2-7; a weak D match, TRBD1 (5 bases). Trimming stripped 0 bases from V and 7 bases from J, with 14 bases between. The length of the CDR3 is 14 residues. Germline V CDR1 and CDR2: SGDLS, YYNGEE. This chain's CDR3 is CASSVGQGLYEQYF. The DNA of the CDR3 is TGTGCCAGCAGCGTAGGCCAGGGTTTATATGAGCAGTACTTC.

The chain has TRBV13 and TRBJ2-5, with 10 bases fitting TRBD2. This CDR3 contains 16 residues. Germline CDR1 PRHDT, CDR2 FYEKMQ (reference sequence). The V and J ends lost 5 bases and 2 bases, in that order; junction bases with no gene match: 8. CDR3: CASSPLAGGLQETQYF. The CDR3 DNA sequence: TGTGCCAGCAGCCCGTTAGCGGGGGGCTTACAAGAGACCCAGTACTTC.

The chain uses TRBV6-1 and TRBJ1-6, with D maybe TRBD1 (5 bases). The CDR3 consists of 16 residues. Germline values: CDR1 MNHNS, CDR2 SASEGT. The V end lost 2 bases, the J end lost 5 bases, and 13 bases lay between the germline ends. The CDR3 loop reads CASSEFRGRNNSPLHF. The CDR3 coding sequence is TGTGCCAGCAGTGAATTCCGGGGGAGGAATAATTCACCCCTCCACTTT.

The V call is TRBV18, the J call TRBJ1-5, with TRBD1 identical over 10 bases. This CDR3 is built from 15 residues. V was pared by 5 bases and J by 4 bases, with 5 bases of the junction left unmatched. Germline CDR1 KGHSH, CDR2 LQKENI. CDR3 coding DNA: TGTGCCAGCTCATCGACGGGACAGGGGAATCAGCCCCAGCATTTT. It codes for CASSSTGQGNQPQHF.

The chain uses TRBV3-1 (or the pseudogene TRBV3-2) and TRBJ2-5; D is uncertain. Trimming took off 0 bases at V and 2 bases at J, with 10 bases between the two ends. In germline, CDR1 is LGHDT, CDR2 YNNKEL (reference sequence). The CDR3 extends over 15 amino acids. CDR3 protein: CASSQDPELQETQYF. CDR3 DNA: TGTGCCAGCAGCCAAGATCCTGAGCTACAAGAGACCCAGTACTTC.

CDR3 coding DNA: TGTGCCAGCAGCTTAGTCCCTAGGACAGGGGGCTACACCTTC. Amino acid sequence: CASSLVPRTGGYTF. The rearrangement uses TRBV7-2 and TRBJ1-2, with 8 bases aligning to TRBD1. V shed 1 base and J 8 bases; nucleotides not matched to a gene: 6. This CDR3 contains 14 residues. CDR1 is SGHTA, CDR2 FQGNSA, per germline.

The V gene is TRBV7-8, the J gene TRBJ2-1, with 14 bases matching TRBD2. Germline CDR1 is SGHVS and CDR2 is FQNEAQ. V was clipped by 3 bases and J by 7 bases; unmatched bases: 11. This CDR3 has 18 amino acids. The chain's CDR3 is CASSFRTSGGTVINEQFF. Here the CDR3 DNA reads TGTGCCAGCAGCTTTCGGACTAGCGGGGGGACGGTAATAAATGAGCAGTTCTTC.

The chain employs TRBV28 and TRBJ2-1; TRBD2 aligns across 10 bases. Germline V lookup: CDR1 MDHEN, CDR2 SYDVKM. With 3 bases clipped from V and 5 bases from J, the junction kept 4 bases outside the gene matches. The CDR3 is made up of 15 amino acids. CDR3 bases: TGTGCCAGCAGTTTGCTAGCGGGGGCCCACAATGAGCAGTTCTTC. It encodes CASSLLAGAHNEQFF.

The chain is built from TRBV7-2 and TRBJ2-3, with D maybe TRBD2 (6 bases). Trimming removed 1 base at V and 11 bases at J, with 13 bases between. Germline CDR1 SGHTA, CDR2 FQGNSA. The CDR3 is made up of 13 amino acids. The CDR3 region is CASSLVSSGLQYF. CDR3 bases: TGTGCCAGCAGCTTAGTCAGTTCGGGACTGCAGTATTTT.

Only one count was recorded for this clone. The chain employs TRBV11-2 and TRBJ2-7; 8 bases line up with TRBD1. The CDR3 runs to 16 residues. Trimming cost V 2 bases and J 2 bases; bases outside gene matches: 8. Germline V gene lookup returns CDR1 SGHAT and CDR2 FQNNGV. CDR3 loop: CASSLTVDRGAYEQYF. CDR3 DNA: TGTGCCAGCAGCTTAACGGTTGACAGGGGAGCCTACGAGCAGTACTTC.

The gene calls are TRBV6-2 or TRBV6-3 and TRBJ2-5; 10 bases are a match to TRBD2. Germline trimming cut 4 bases from V and 5 bases from J; bases unmatched to any gene: 1. Germline V gene data show CDR1 as MNHEY and CDR2 as SVGEGT. The length of the CDR3 is 13 residues. The CDR3 DNA reads as TGTGCCAGCAGTTTGACTAGCGGGGAGACCCAGTACTTC. Translated: CASSLTSGETQYF.

This chain connects TRBV27 to TRBJ2-7; the match to TRBD2 covers 9 bases. CDR1 is MNHEY, CDR2 SMNVEV, per germline (reference sequence). The J segment lost 4 bases and the V segment lost 6 bases, leaving 16 bases of the junction unmatched. The CDR3 has 17 amino acids. CDR3 protein: CASSLGGIAGATYEQYF. The DNA of the CDR3 is TGTGCCAGCAGCCTGGGTGGGATAGCGGGGGCTACGTACGAGCAGTACTTC.

V and J are TRBV5-4 and TRBJ1-6; D perhaps matches TRBD1 (6 bases). The ends were cut back, 4 bases at V and 0 bases at J, with 11 bases in the middle. CDR1 is SGHNT, CDR2 YYREEE, per germline (reference sequence). The CDR3 runs to 16 residues. This CDR3 reads CASSKLDSSYNSPLHF. The CDR3 coding sequence is TGTGCCAGCAGCAAACTGGACAGCTCCTATAATTCACCCCTCCACTTT.

The chain uses TRBV28 and TRBJ2-7, with 8 bases lining up with TRBD1. Germline CDR1 and CDR2: MDHEN and SYDVKM. The CDR3 runs 13 residues. After removal of 4 bases from V and 6 bases from J, the junction contained 5 bases not matched to a gene. CDR3 nucleotide sequence: TGTGCCAGCAGTTCCGGGACAGGACGCGAGCAGTACTTC. This gives the protein CASSSGTGREQYF.

The chain recombines TRBV11-3 with TRBJ2-1; tentatively, D is TRBD2 (6 bases). This CDR3 is 13 amino acids long. Germline CDR1 and CDR2: SGHNT and YENEEA. The ends were cut back, 1 base at V and 9 bases at J, with 10 bases in the middle. In nucleotides, the CDR3 is TGTGCCAGCAGCTTAGTGCGGGGAGGTGAGCAGTTCTTC. Its translation is CASSLVRGGEQFF.

The CDR3 DNA is TGTGCCAGCAGCTCAAAAGGGGGCAATCAGCCCCAGCATTTT. Translating it yields CASSSKGGNQPQHF. The chain employs TRBV5-4 and TRBJ1-5, with a weak D call TRBD1 (5 bases). Trimming cost V 3 bases and J 2 bases, with 9 bases left between them. The CDR3 spans 14 residues. Germline loops: CDR1 SGHNT, CDR2 YYREEE (reference sequence).

The V gene is TRBV6-6, the J gene TRBJ1-3; 9 bases agree with TRBD1. CDR1 MNHNY and CDR2 SVGAGI come from the germline V gene (reference sequence). CDR3 length equals 17 residues. The trim removed 5 bases at V and 2 bases at J, leaving 10 bases unmatched. Here the CDR3 reads CASSPRRGTGTGNTIYF. CDR3 coding DNA: TGTGCCAGCAGTCCGCGGCGGGGGACAGGGACTGGAAACACCATATATTTT.

CDR3 DNA sequence: TGCGCCAGCAGCTACGACAGGACTAACTATGGCTACACCTTC. Its protein product is CASSYDRTNYGYTF. The chain carries TRBV4-1 and TRBJ1-2, with a possible D match to TRBD1 (6 bases). Germline V gene sequence: CDR1 MGHRA, CDR2 YSYEKL. This CDR3 spans 14 amino acids. V was pared by 5 bases and J by 0 bases, with 10 bases between.